The following is a T cell receptor (beta chain) sequence with its context. As yet, its antigen is unknown. Data came from immunoSEQ multiplex PCR; TCRdb stores just in-frame clones and leaves some out. The sample records 170,000 or so clones, 75% to 90% being singletons. The source of the sample is a study of T cell responses to AZD1222 COVID-19 vaccine. The study, taken as a whole, reports: Only after the peak T cell response were repertoires sampled. Clonal diversity was possibly underestimated, and white British individuals and females predominated among donors.

CDR3 length equals 13 residues. V lost 6 bases and J 6 bases, leaving 11 bases between the germline ends. Germline V gene sequence: CDR1 SNHLY, CDR2 FYNNEI. The specimen comprised peripheral blood, sampled on day 0 of AZD1222 vaccination. This chain links TRBV2 with TRBJ2-2, with D uncertain. This receptor was obtained from an adult in good health. The CDR3 DNA sequence: TGTGCCAGCAGGGCGATTGGCTCCGGGGAGCTGTTTTTT. This codes for CASRAIGSGELFF. The variable domain in full, completed from reference TRBV2 and TRBJ2-2, reads EPEVTQTPSHQVTQMGQEVILRCVPISNHLYFYWYRQILGQKVEFLVSFYNNEISEKSEIFDDQFSVERPDGSNFTLKIRSTKLEDSAMYFCASRAIGSGELFFGEGSRLTVL.